Here is one TCR beta chain with its context. The CDR3 consists of 14 residues. Germline lookup yields CDR1 SGHRS and CDR2 YFSETQ. V was trimmed by 3 bases and J by 5 bases, leaving 14 bases between them. The sample belongs to a study of shared clonotypes between healthy human individuals. Some clones are missing from TCRdb's copy, which holds only in-frame ones; the method was immunoSEQ multiplex PCR. The data show about 2,100,000 clones, with 90% to 95% seen just once and more than 1.5% held by the top ten. Naive CD8 cells comprised CD45RO-negative, CCR7-positively selected cells, excluding terminally differentiated effector memory CD45RA+ cells.

What was sequenced was naive CD8+ T cells from PBMCs. V is TRBV5-1 and J is TRBJ1-1; weak D call: TRBD1 (6 bases). The sequence was obtained from a man between 18 and 29 years old in good health. Some clones in this sample may be carry-over from other donors' samples. The CDR3 DNA reads as TGCGCCAGCAGCTCCGAACCTAGGGGGACTGAAGCTTTCTTT. As protein: CASSSEPRGTEAFF.